The rows below give T cell receptor beta chains drawn from one sample of a study of cytomegalovirus exposure and HLA in healthy donors. Measured with immunoSEQ multiplex PCR; TCRdb has only the in-frame clones, and not every one. The sample consists of roughly 120,000 clones, roughly two thirds of them appearing once. The specimen sequenced was PBMCs. The origin of the receptors is a young man in good health and CMV-seropositive. The CDR3 runs from the conserved cysteine through the conserved F or W. D genes are given only for firm matches. Clone size is given for some rows only: seen once, a few or many times, or a class if the clone is expanded.

size,J,V,D,DNA,CDR3
.,TRBJ2-3,TRBV7-6,TRBD1,TGTGCCAGCAGCTACGTACAGGGGGCTGTTGTAGATACGCAGTATTTT,CASSYVQGAVVDTQYF
.,TRBJ1-1,TRBV6-1,.,TGTGCCAGCAGTGAATGGACCCTTGGGGGGACTGAAGCTTTCTTT,CASSEWTLGGTEAFF
.,TRBJ2-6,TRBV19,.,TGTGCCAGTAGTATTTACAGCTCTGGGGCCAACGTCCTGACTTTC,CASSIYSSGANVLTF
many,TRBJ2-7,TRBV11-2,TRBD1,TGTGCCAGCAGCCAAGGGTCAGGGGGCGCAGGTTCCTACGAGCAGTACTTC,CASSQGSGGAGSYEQYF
few,TRBJ1-1,TRBV6-1,.,TGTGCCAGCAGTACAGGGTTGGAAGCTTTCTTT,CASSTGLEAFF
.,TRBJ1-4,TRBV5-1,TRBD1,TGCGCCAGCACAAACAGGGGGGGAGATGAAAAACTGTTTTTT,CASTNRGGDEKLFF
.,TRBJ1-5,TRBV27,TRBD1,TGTGCCAGCACCCCTGGTCCCGGACAGGGGGGATCAGGGCCCCAGCATTTT,CASTPGPGQGGSGPQHF
.,TRBJ1-1,TRBV6-5,.,TGTGCCAGCAGTTACTCGGGGGGGATTGAAGCTTTCTTT,CASSYSGGIEAFF
few,TRBJ1-5,TRBV6-4,.,TGTGCCAGCAGTGACTCAGCAGGGTCGCTCCCAAGCAATCAGCCCCAGCATTTT,CASSDSAGSLPSNQPQHF
few,TRBJ2-7,TRBV6-1,.,TGTGCCATAACGGGCCTGGGAGGGGGTGAGCAGTACTTC,CAITGLGGGEQYF
.,TRBJ1-1,TRBV11-2,.,TGTGCCAGCAGCTTAGATCATCGGGGGGCGGGGGGGAACACTGAAGCTTTCTTT,CASSLDHRGAGGNTEAFF
once,TRBJ1-2,TRBV6-5,.,TGTGCCAGCAGTTATATGGCGGGAAACCAGCACTATGGCTACACCTTC,CASSYMAGNQHYGYTF
.,TRBJ1-3,TRBV10-1,TRBD1,TGCGCCAGCGGGACAGCCGGCGCCAACACCATATATTTT,CASGTAGANTIYF
.,TRBJ2-5,TRBV2,.,TGTGCCATCACGGGTGGGGTAGGAGGGGAGACCCAGTACTTC,CAITGGVGGETQYF
few,TRBJ2-1,TRBV7-8,.,TGTGCCAGCAGCTTATCGCTAGGGGCACCCAATGAGCAGTTCTTC,CASSLSLGAPNEQFF
few,TRBJ2-7,TRBV15,TRBD2,TGTGCCACCAGCAGAGGACTCGGGGGGGCATCCTACGAGCAGTACTTC,CATSRGLGGASYEQYF
.,TRBJ2-4,TRBV4-1,.,TGCGCCAGCAGCCAAGTCCCCCCTCCGGAAAACATTCAGTACTTC,CASSQVPPPENIQYF
.,TRBJ2-1,TRBV27,.,TGTGCCAGCATAATCTTCGCGACAGCCGTCTTTTACAATGAGCAGTTCTTC,CASIIFATAVFYNEQFF
.,TRBJ2-3,TRBV5-1,.,TGCGCCAGCAGCTTTCGAGGGGGTGGCACAGATACGCAGTATTTT,CASSFRGGGTDTQYF
.,TRBJ2-7,TRBV30,TRBD2,TGTGCCTGGGGGCGGGGGGGGTACGAGCAGTACTTC,CAWGRGGYEQYF
few,TRBJ1-1,TRBV15,.,TGTGCCACCAGCAGACAGGGTGTGACTGAAGCTTTCTTT,CATSRQGVTEAFF
.,TRBJ1-5,TRBV19,.,TGTGCCAGTAGTATAGGTGGGGCAGGGAATCAGCCCCAGCATTTT,CASSIGGAGNQPQHF
.,TRBJ2-4,TRBV11-2,.,TGTGCCAGCAGCACGCCGCCTGGACTGCCAACGCTAGCCAAAAACATTCAGTACTTC,CASSTPPGLPTLAKNIQYF
once,TRBJ2-4,TRBV28,TRBD2,TGTGCCAGCAGAGGCGGGGGTGAGGGGATAAACATTCAGTACTTC,CASRGGGEGINIQYF
few,TRBJ2-6,TRBV2,.,TGTGCCAGCAGTGTATGGGTTAGGGGGGGCGGTGGGGCCAACGTCCTGACTTTC,CASSVWVRGGGGANVLTF
few,TRBJ2-1,TRBV5-6,.,TGTGCCAGCTCCAGCCTACGGGGGTCCTACAATGAGCAGTTCTTC,CASSSLRGSYNEQFF
.,TRBJ2-7,TRBV10-3,TRBD1,TGTGCCACCAGGACAGGGGGCTACGAGCAGTACTTC,CATRTGGYEQYF
.,TRBJ1-2,TRBV4-2,.,TGTGCCAGCAGCCAAACCCCCGGGATACATGGCTACACCTTC,CASSQTPGIHGYTF
.,TRBJ2-1,TRBV6-6,TRBD1,TGTGCCAGCAGCACAGGGGGCTCGGTGTATGAGCAGTTCTTC,CASSTGGSVYEQFF